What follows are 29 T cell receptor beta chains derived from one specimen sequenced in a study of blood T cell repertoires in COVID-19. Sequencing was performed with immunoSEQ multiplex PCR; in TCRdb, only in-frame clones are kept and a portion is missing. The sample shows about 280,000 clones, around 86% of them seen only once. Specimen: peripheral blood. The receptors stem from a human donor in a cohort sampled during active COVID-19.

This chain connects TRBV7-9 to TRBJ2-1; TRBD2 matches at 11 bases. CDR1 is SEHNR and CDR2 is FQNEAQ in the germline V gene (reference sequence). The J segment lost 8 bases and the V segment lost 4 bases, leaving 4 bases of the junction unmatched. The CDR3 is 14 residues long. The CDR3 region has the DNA TGTGCCAGCAGCTCGATACTAGCGGGAGATGAGCAGTTCTTC. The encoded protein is CASSSILAGDEQFF.

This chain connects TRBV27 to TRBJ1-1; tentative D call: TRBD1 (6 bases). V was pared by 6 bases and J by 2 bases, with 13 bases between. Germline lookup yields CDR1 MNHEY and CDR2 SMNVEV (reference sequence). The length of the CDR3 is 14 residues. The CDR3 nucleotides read TGTGCCAGCAGGATCTCCAGGGGTAACACTGAAGCTTTCTTT. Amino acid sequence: CASRISRGNTEAFF.

The CDR3 protein is CASSYRRGTGELFF. In DNA form, the CDR3 reads TGTGCCAGCAGTTACCGACGGGGAACCGGGGAGCTGTTTTTT. The chain employs TRBV6-5 and TRBJ2-2, with TRBD2 as a possible D gene (5 bases). Germline V gives CDR1 MNHEY, CDR2 SVGAGI. Trimming stripped 2 bases from V and 5 bases from J, with 9 bases between. This CDR3 has 14 amino acids.

The CDR3 bases are TGTGCCAGCAGTTACGGACAGGGGCGCGGAGAGACCCAGTACTTC. Amino acids: CASSYGQGRGETQYF. This rearrangement joins TRBV6-6 to TRBJ2-5, with 9 bases matching TRBD1. CDR3 size: 15 residues. Per the germline V gene, CDR1 is MNHNY and CDR2 is SVGAGI (reference sequence). Trimming took 2 bases from V and 4 from J; bases not matched to a gene: 5.

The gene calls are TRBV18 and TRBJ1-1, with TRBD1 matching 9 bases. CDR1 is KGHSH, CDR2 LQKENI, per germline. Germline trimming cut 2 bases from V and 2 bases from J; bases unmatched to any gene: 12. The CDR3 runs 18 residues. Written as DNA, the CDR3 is TGTGCCAGCTCACCAGGGACAGGGAGTTTTAGGACAAACACTGAAGCTTTCTTT. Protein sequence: CASSPGTGSFRTNTEAFF.

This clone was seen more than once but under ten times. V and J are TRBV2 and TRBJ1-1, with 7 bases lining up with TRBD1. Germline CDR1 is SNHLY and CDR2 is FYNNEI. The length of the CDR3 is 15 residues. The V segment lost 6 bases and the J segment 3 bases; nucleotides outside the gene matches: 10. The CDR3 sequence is CASREQTGDHTEAFF. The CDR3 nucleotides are TGTGCCAGCAGGGAACAAACAGGGGACCACACTGAAGCTTTCTTT.

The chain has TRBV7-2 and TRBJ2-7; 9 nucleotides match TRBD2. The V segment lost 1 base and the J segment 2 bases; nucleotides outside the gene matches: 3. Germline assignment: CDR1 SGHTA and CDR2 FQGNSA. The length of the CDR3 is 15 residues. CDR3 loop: CASSLDSGGTYEQYF. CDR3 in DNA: TGTGCCAGCAGCTTAGACAGCGGGGGGACCTACGAGCAGTACTTC.

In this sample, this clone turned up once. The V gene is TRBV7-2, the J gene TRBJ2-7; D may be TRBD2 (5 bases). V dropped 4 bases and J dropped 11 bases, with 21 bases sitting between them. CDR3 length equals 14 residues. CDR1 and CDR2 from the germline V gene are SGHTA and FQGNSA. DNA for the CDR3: TGTGCCAGCAGCTCCCCCACGAAGGGAGTTGTGGAGTACTTC. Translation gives CASSSPTKGVVEYF.

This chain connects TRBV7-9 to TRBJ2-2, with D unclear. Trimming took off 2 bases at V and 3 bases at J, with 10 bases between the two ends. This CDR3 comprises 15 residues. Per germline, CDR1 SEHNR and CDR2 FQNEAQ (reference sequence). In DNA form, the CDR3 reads TGTGCCAGCAGCTTAAGATTTTCGGACACCGGGGAGCTGTTTTTT. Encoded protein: CASSLRFSDTGELFF.

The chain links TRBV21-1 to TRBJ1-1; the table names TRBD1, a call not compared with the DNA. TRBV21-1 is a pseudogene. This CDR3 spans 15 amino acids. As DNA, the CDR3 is TGTGCCAGCAGCAAGAAACAGGGGATTGACACTGAAGCTTTCTTT. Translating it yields CASSKKQGIDTEAFF.

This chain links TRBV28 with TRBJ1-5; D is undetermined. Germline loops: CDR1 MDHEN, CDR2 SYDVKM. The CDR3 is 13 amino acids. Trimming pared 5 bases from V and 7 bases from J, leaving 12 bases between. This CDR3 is CASSPNLGQPQHF. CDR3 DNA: TGTGCCAGCAGTCCCAACCTCGGGCAGCCCCAGCATTTT. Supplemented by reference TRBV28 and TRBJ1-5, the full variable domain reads DVKVTQSSRYLVKRTGEKVFLECVQDMDHENMFWYRQDPGLGLRLIYFSYDVKMKEKGDIPEGYSVSREKKERFSLILESASTNQTSMYLCASSPNLGQPQHFGDGTRLSIL.

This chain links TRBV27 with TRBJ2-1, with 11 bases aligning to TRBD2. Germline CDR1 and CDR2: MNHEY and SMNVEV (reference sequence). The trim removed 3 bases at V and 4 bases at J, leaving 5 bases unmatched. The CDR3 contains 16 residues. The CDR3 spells CASSFGTSGGYNEQFF. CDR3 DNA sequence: TGTGCCAGCAGTTTTGGTACTAGCGGGGGTTACAATGAGCAGTTCTTC.

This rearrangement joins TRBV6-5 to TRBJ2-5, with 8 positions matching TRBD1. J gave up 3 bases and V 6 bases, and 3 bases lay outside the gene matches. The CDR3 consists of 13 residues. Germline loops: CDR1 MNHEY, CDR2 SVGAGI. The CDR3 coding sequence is TGTGCCAGCAGCCGGACAGGGAAAGAGACCCAGTACTTC. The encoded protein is CASSRTGKETQYF.

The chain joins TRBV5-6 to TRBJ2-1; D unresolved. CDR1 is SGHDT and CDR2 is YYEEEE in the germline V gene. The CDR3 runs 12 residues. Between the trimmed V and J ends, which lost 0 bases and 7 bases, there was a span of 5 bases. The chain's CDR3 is CASSLEYNEQFF. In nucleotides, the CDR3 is TGTGCCAGCAGCTTGGAATATAATGAGCAGTTCTTC.

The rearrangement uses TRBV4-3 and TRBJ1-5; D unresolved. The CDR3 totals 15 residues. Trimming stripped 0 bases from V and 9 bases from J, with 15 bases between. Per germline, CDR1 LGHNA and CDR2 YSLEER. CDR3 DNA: TGCGCCAGCAGCCAAGATATGAAGGGAGAAGTGCCCCAGCATTTT. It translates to CASSQDMKGEVPQHF.

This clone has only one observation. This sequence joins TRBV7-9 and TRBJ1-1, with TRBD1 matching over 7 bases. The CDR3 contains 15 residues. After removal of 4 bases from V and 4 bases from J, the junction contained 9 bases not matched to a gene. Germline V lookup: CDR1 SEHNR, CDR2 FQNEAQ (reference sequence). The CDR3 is CASSSAPTGSTEAFF. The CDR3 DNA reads TGTGCCAGCAGCTCAGCTCCGACAGGGTCCACTGAAGCTTTCTTT. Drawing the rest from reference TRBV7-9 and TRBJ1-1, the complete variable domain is DTGVSQNPRHKITKRGQNVTFRCDPISEHNRLYWYRQTLGQGPEFLTYFQNEAQLEKSRLLSDRFSAERPKGSFSTLEIQRTEQGDSAMYLCASSSAPTGSTEAFFGQGTRLTVV.

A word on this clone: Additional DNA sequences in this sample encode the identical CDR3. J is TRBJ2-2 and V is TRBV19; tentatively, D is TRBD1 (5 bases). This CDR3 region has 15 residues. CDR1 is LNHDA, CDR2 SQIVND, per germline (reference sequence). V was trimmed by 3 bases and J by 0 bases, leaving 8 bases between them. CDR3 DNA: TGTGCCAGTAGTATTCAGGGAACGAACACCGGGGAGCTGTTTTTT. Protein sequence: CASSIQGTNTGELFF.

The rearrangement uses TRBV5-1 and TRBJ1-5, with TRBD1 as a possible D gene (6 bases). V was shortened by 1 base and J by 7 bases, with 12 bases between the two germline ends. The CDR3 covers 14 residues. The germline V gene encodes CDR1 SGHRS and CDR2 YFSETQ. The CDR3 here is CASSLWGGEQPQHF. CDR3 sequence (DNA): TGCGCCAGCAGCTTGTGGGGGGGCGAGCAGCCCCAGCATTTT.

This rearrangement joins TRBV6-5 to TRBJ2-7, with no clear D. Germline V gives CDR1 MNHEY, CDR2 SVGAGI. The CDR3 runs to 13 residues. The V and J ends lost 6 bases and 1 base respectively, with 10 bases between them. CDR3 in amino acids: CASSGPLSYEQYF. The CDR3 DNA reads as TGTGCCAGCAGCGGTCCGTTATCCTACGAGCAGTACTTC.

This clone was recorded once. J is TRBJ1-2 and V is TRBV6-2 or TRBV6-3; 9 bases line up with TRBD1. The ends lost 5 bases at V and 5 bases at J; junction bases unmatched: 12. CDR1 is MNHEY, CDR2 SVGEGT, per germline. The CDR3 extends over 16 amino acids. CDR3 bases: TGTGCCAGCAGTCTACAGGGGGCGCTGACCGCTTATGGCTACACCTTC. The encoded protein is CASSLQGALTAYGYTF.

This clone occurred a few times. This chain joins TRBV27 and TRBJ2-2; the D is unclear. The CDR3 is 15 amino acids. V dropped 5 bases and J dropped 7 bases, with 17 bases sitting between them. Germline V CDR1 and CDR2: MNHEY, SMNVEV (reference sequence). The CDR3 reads CASSPDRSRGGELFF. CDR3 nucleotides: TGTGCCAGCAGTCCTGACCGGAGTCGAGGCGGGGAGCTGTTTTTT.

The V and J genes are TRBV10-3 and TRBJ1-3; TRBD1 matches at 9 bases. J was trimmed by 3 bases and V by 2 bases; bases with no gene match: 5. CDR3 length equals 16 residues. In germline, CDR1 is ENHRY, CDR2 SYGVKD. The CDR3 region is CAISEPGQGNGNTIYF. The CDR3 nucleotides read TGTGCCATCAGTGAGCCGGGACAGGGAAATGGAAACACCATATATTTT.

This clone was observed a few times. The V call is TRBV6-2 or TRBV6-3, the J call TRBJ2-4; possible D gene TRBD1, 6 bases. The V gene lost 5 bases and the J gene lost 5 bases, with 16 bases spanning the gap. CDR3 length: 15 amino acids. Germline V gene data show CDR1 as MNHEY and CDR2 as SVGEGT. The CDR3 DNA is TGTGCCAGCAGTCGAGGACAGAAGGCGGAAAACATTCAGTACTTC. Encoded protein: CASSRGQKAENIQYF.

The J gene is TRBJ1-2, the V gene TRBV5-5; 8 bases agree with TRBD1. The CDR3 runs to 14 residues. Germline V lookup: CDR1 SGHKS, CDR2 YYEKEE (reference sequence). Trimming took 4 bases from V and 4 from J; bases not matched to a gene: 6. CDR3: CASSVSTGGYGYTF. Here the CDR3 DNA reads TGTGCCAGCAGCGTCTCCACAGGGGGCTATGGCTACACCTTC.

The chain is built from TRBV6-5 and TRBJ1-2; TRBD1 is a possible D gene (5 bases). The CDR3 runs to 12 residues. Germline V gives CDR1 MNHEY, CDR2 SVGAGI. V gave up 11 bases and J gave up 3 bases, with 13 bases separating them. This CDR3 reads CAGKKQDYGYTF. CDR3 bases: TGTGCCGGAAAAAAACAGGACTATGGCTACACCTTC.

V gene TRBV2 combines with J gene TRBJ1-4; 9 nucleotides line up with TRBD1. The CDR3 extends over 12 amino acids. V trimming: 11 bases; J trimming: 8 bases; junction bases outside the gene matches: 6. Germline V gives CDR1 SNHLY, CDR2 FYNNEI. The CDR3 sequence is CAGGTGKEKLFF. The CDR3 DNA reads TGTGCCGGAGGGACAGGGAAGGAAAAACTGTTTTTT.

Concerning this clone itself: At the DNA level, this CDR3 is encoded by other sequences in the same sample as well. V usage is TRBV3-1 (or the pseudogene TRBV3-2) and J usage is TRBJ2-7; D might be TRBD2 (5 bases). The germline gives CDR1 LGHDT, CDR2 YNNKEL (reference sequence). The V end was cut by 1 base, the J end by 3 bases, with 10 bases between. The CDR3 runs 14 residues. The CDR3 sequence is CASSQAGSDYEQYF. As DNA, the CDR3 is TGTGCCAGCAGCCAAGCTGGTAGCGACTACGAGCAGTACTTC.

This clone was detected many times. CDR3 amino acids: CASSLGLGEAFF. In DNA form, the CDR3 reads TGTGCCAGCAGTCTGGGGCTGGGAGAAGCTTTCTTT. This chain connects TRBV28 to TRBJ1-1, with D possibly matching TRBD1 (5 bases). CDR1 MDHEN and CDR2 SYDVKM come from the germline V gene. The ends were cut back, 5 bases at V and 8 bases at J, with 12 bases in the middle. The CDR3 runs 12 residues.

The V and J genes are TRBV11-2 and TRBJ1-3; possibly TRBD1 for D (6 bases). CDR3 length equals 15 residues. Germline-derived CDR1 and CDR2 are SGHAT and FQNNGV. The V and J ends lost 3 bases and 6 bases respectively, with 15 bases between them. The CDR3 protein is CASSFMGGGANTIYF. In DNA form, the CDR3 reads TGTGCCAGCAGCTTCATGGGGGGGGGCGCAAACACCATATATTTT.